The TCR beta chain under discussion was sequenced for a study of OX40 agonist ivuxolimab in advanced cancers. Looking at the study overall: Ivuxolimab, an agonistic anti-OX40 (CD134) antibody, was given to patients. Those treated in dose escalation had hepatocellular carcinoma, melanoma, renal cell cancer or head and neck cancer. The group had a mean age of approximately 60 years, ranged from about 20 to 79, and was around 82% male.

This clone was seen just once. V lost 4 bases to trimming and J lost 8 bases, with 11 bases between them. Germline CDR1 and CDR2: SQVTM and ANQGSEA. This CDR3 region has 12 residues. TCRdb keeps only in-frame clones here, not all; method: immunoSEQ multiplex PCR. Of more than 80,000 clones in the sample, around nine tenths were seen once. The sequencing here drew on CD4+ or CD8+ T cells sorted from blood, taken in a trial of the OX40 agonist ivuxolimab. The chain is built from TRBV29-1 and TRBJ1-4; the D is unclear. The sequence derives from an adult with an advanced solid tumor such as melanoma, head and neck, liver or kidney cancer. The CDR3: CSVGGGGEKLFF. The CDR3 DNA is TGCAGCGTTGGCGGCGGCGGCGAAAAACTGTTTTTT. Filled out from reference TRBV29-1 and TRBJ1-4, the complete variable domain reads SAVISQKPSRDICQRGTSLTIQCQVDSQVTMMFWYRQQPGQSLTLIATANQGSEATYESGFVIDKFPISRPNLTFSTLTVSNMSPEDSSIYLCSVGGGGEKLFFGSGTQLSVL.